This is a list of T cell receptor beta chains from one sample in a study of identical twins. MiXCR, applied by TCRdb to the 5' RACE reads, yields one record per CDR3 protein. This table holds some 96,000 distinct CDR3 sequences, 4.5% to 6.5% found once. Source material: memory T cells sorted from blood. Receptors originate from a woman aged 50 to 60 in good health. Each CDR3 is given with its conserved first and last residue. A D gene is named only where the DNA matches it firmly.

v_call	j_call	d_call	cdr3_aa
TRBV11-2	TRBJ2-7	NA	CASTLGASGPYEQYF
TRBV20-1	TRBJ2-5	NA	CSAAPSTGTETQYF
TRBV28	TRBJ1-2	TRBD1	CASRRSGTAYGYTF
TRBV20-1	TRBJ2-1	NA	CSARVILQTVF
TRBV5-1	TRBJ1-1	NA	CASSFATVYNTEAFF
TRBV4-2	TRBJ2-5	TRBD2	CASSPGTSGETQYF
TRBV2	TRBJ2-7	TRBD2	CASSKTASGRAGEQYF
TRBV2	TRBJ1-4	NA	CASSGQRANEKLFF
TRBV11-2	TRBJ2-7	NA	CASREAGGSYEQYF
TRBV7-4	TRBJ1-2	NA	CASNQTPGHINYGYTF
TRBV4-1	TRBJ2-5	NA	CASSAVRYQETQYF
TRBV12-3/TRBV12-4	TRBJ2-1	NA	CASSLAGAFPNEQFF
TRBV7-8	TRBJ2-3	TRBD2	CASSLGSGGRQTDTQYF
TRBV13	TRBJ2-2	NA	CASSLSRDRPNTGELFF
TRBV6-1	TRBJ2-5	TRBD1	CASKTGRFQETQYF
TRBV14	TRBJ1-3	NA	CASSHRGSSGNTIYF
TRBV6-1	TRBJ2-5	TRBD2	CASSRLAGDPQETQYF
TRBV7-9	TRBJ2-5	NA	CASSHGDKAPQETQYF
TRBV5-4	TRBJ2-7	TRBD1	CASSFGRGLYEQYF
TRBV6-6	TRBJ1-3	NA	CASSYSGAGNTIYF
TRBV20-1	TRBJ2-2	NA	CSARALQGSTGELFF
TRBV9	TRBJ1-1	NA	CASSVAGETEAFF
TRBV20-1	TRBJ2-5	TRBD2	CSGFFASGSSKRTQYF
TRBV5-1	TRBJ2-2	NA	CASSLRGANTGELFF
TRBV12-3/TRBV12-4	TRBJ2-7	NA	CASSLGGPTYEQYF
TRBV28	TRBJ2-3	NA	CASSLGTDTQYF
TRBV7-8	TRBJ2-5	TRBD2	CASSFRGSSGTHRETQYF
TRBV5-6	TRBJ2-3	TRBD1	CASSADRVSTDTQYF
TRBV4-1	TRBJ2-2	NA	CASSQDQRQTGELFF
TRBV5-1	TRBJ1-6	TRBD1	CASSLGQGGQSPLHF
TRBV3-1	TRBJ2-1	NA	CASSETRRQFF
TRBV6-5	TRBJ2-7	TRBD2	CASSTKREGREQYF
TRBV5-1	TRBJ2-1	TRBD2	CASSPLTSGGYNEQFF
TRBV5-1	TRBJ2-2	TRBD1	CASSFRTGAGELFF
TRBV11-2	TRBJ1-4	NA	CASSPPTF
TRBV12-3/TRBV12-4	TRBJ1-1	NA	CASSLSSKTEAFF
TRBV7-8	TRBJ1-1	NA	CASSLGRGRMNTEAFF
TRBV12-3/TRBV12-4	TRBJ2-6	TRBD1	CASRGTGSGANVLTF
TRBV29-1	TRBJ1-5	NA	CSVGGVNQPQHF
TRBV9	TRBJ1-2	NA	CASSAREQGPIDGYTF
TRBV6-2/TRBV6-3	TRBJ1-1	NA	CASRERWKGGTEAFF
TRBV9	TRBJ1-3	NA	CASSVAEGYSGNTIYF
TRBV29-1	TRBJ2-3	NA	CSPRDLRTDTQYF
TRBV5-4	TRBJ1-4	NA	CASSVTGIEKLFF
TRBV24-1	TRBJ2-1	TRBD2	CATSDYRTQLAGGIDYNEQFF
TRBV19	TRBJ1-5	NA	CASRARRGNQPQHF
TRBV9	TRBJ2-6	NA	CASSATGQASGANVLTF
TRBV12-3/TRBV12-4	TRBJ2-1	TRBD2	CASSFGGRGYNEQFF
TRBV4-1	TRBJ2-1	TRBD2	CASSQTLGTSTYNEQFF
TRBV9	TRBJ2-7	TRBD2	CASSGTSGSSYEQYF
TRBV4-1	TRBJ2-7	TRBD2	CASSQHDTTRAGGTYEQYF
TRBV2	TRBJ1-1	NA	CASSASGNSAFF
TRBV7-2	TRBJ1-1	TRBD1	CASSNPGTGVADTEAFF
TRBV19	TRBJ1-1	NA	CASRRGTSDTGAFF